The rows below give T cell receptor beta chains drawn from one sample of a study of blood T cells in healthy people across ages. One entry per CDR3 protein, called by TCRdb with MiXCR from the 5' RACE reads. The sample carries about 1.4 million distinct CDR3 sequences, 55% to 75% recorded once. The material sequenced was blood. These receptors came from a man aged 18 to 29 in good health. The CDR3 runs from the conserved cysteine through the conserved F or W. D genes are given only for firm matches. A clone size is listed for some rows: how often the clone was seen (once, few, many), or a class if it is expanded.

D gene	clone size	J gene	V gene	CDR3 DNA	CDR3 protein
TRBD1	few	TRBJ2-5	TRBV10-3	TGTGCCATCAGGGACAGGGGTGAGACCCAGTACTTC	CAIRDRGETQYF
TRBD1	few	TRBJ1-1	TRBV7-9	TGTGCCAGCAGCTTATCAGGGGGGGATACTGAAGCTTTCTTT	CASSLSGGDTEAFF
TRBD2	once	TRBJ2-1	TRBV7-6	TGTGCCAGCAGCTCCGGTGTGGCGGGAGACAATGGGCAGTTCTTC	CASSSGVAGDNGQFF
TRBD1	.	TRBJ2-1	TRBV7-2	TGTGCCAGCAGCTATGAGCCGGGACAGGGGGCTCTCGGTGAGCAGTTCTTC	CASSYEPGQGALGEQFF
TRBD2	.	TRBJ2-3	TRBV6-4	TGTGCCAGCAATCCATCGGGAGGGCCGGGGGATACGGAGTATTTT	CASNPSGGPGDTEYF
TRBD1	.	TRBJ2-7	TRBV11-2	TGTGCCAGCAGCCACGGACAGGGGCGCGAGCAGTACTTC	CASSHGQGREQYF
.	.	TRBJ1-4	TRBV5-5	TGTGCCAGCAGCTCCAGACCAACTAATGAAAAACTGTTTTTT	CASSSRPTNEKLFF
.	.	TRBJ2-1	TRBV20-1	TGCAGTGCTAGGTGGCGGAGCTCCTACGAGCAGTTCTTC	CSARWRSSYEQFF
.	.	TRBJ2-3	TRBV20-1	TGCAGTGCTAGCAGGGCTAGCACAGATACGCAGTATTTT	CSASRASTDTQYF
.	.	TRBJ2-3	TRBV28	TGTGCCAGCAGGTGGACAGCAGACACAGATACGCAGTATTTT	CASRWTADTDTQYF
TRBD2	.	TRBJ2-1	TRBV7-2	TGTGCCAGCAGCTTAGTCAGCAGCGGGGGGGCATACTACAATGAGCAGTTCTTC	CASSLVSSGGAYYNEQFF
.	.	TRBJ1-4	TRBV28	TGTGCCAGCGGGGAACCACAGGGCCGTGAAAAACTGTTTTTT	CASGEPQGREKLFF
.	.	TRBJ1-1	TRBV6-5	TGTGCCAGCAGTCCCGACCCCGGAATCATGAACACTGAAGCTTTCTTT	CASSPDPGIMNTEAFF
TRBD1	.	TRBJ1-2	TRBV28	TGTGCCAGCAGCCCAGGACAGGAACAGGGCTACACCTTC	CASSPGQEQGYTF
.	.	TRBJ1-2	TRBV29-1	TGCAGCGTTGCCGGAGGTTCGAGGGACGACTACACCTTC	CSVAGGSRDDYTF
.	.	TRBJ2-3	TRBV30	TGTGCCTGGAGTGTACTCTCAGCCAGCACAGATACGCAGTATTTT	CAWSVLSASTDTQYF
.	few	TRBJ2-7	TRBV12-3/TRBV12-4	TGTGCCAGCGCCAGTGGGGAGGTCGTCGAGCAGTACTTC	CASASGEVVEQYF
.	.	TRBJ2-1	TRBV4-1	TGCGCCAGCAGCCAACGACTAGATGGGCAGTTCTTC	CASSQRLDGQFF
.	.	TRBJ2-7	TRBV25-1	TGTGCCAGCAGTGATTCAGGGGTCCACGAGCAGTACTTC	CASSDSGVHEQYF
TRBD1	few	TRBJ1-1	TRBV6-2/TRBV6-3	TGTGCCAGCAGTTGGGACAGGGGACCTACTGAAGCTTTCTTT	CASSWDRGPTEAFF
.	.	TRBJ2-7	TRBV5-1	TGCGCCAGCAGCGACGGACAGACCTTCGAGCAGTACTTC	CASSDGQTFEQYF
.	.	TRBJ2-5	TRBV12-3/TRBV12-4	TGTGCCAGCAGTCCACCAAGCAACAATGAGCAGTACTTC	CASSPPSNNEQYF
.	once	TRBJ2-7	TRBV14	TGTGCCAGCAGCCCGGGCACAGGGTCGGCCTGCGAGCAGTACTTC	CASSPGTGSACEQYF
.	.	TRBJ2-3	TRBV30	TGTGCCTGGAGTGTACGGTTGGATACGCAGTATTTT	CAWSVRLDTQYF
TRBD1	.	TRBJ1-1	TRBV6-1	TGTGCCAGCAGTCAAGAGCCAGGGGGCGGAACTGAAGCTTTCTTT	CASSQEPGGGTEAFF
.	.	TRBJ1-1	TRBV7-9	TGTGCCAGCAGCTTAGCGCTATCGGGCGGCGGGCACACTGAAGCTTTCTTT	CASSLALSGGGHTEAFF
.	.	TRBJ2-7	TRBV29-1	TGCAGCGTTGAGAGGGGCGCCGAGCAGTACTTC	CSVERGAEQYF
TRBD1	many	TRBJ1-1	TRBV3-1	TGTGCCAGCAGCCCAGGGGGGGGGACTGAAGCTTTCTTT	CASSPGGGTEAFF
TRBD1	.	TRBJ1-1	TRBV7-6	TGTGCCAGCAGCTTCAGGGCAGGGGGCCTAACTGAAGCTTTCTTT	CASSFRAGGLTEAFF
.	few	TRBJ2-7	TRBV20-1	TGCAGTGCTAGGGTGGGGACGGAAACCTACGAGCAGTACTTC	CSARVGTETYEQYF
.	.	TRBJ2-3	TRBV29-1	TGCAGCGTTGACGGCATACTAGCCACAGATACGCAGTATTTT	CSVDGILATDTQYF
.	.	TRBJ2-3	TRBV6-2/TRBV6-3	TGTGCCACCAACATCGTCGGGGGGCAGACAGATACGCAGTATTTT	CATNIVGGQTDTQYF
.	few	TRBJ2-7	TRBV6-2/TRBV6-3	TGTGCCAGCAGCCGGGAGCTCTACGAGCAGTACTTC	CASSRELYEQYF
TRBD1	few	TRBJ2-1	TRBV6-2/TRBV6-3	TGTGCCAGCAGTTACTCGATATTCCTGGGGACAGGGGGCAACGATGAGCAGTTCTTC	CASSYSIFLGTGGNDEQFF
.	.	TRBJ2-7	TRBV4-1	TGCGCCAGCAGCCAAGATGGGTTGGCAAACTCCTACGAGCAGTACTTC	CASSQDGLANSYEQYF
.	.	TRBJ2-7	TRBV4-2	TGTGCCAGCAGCAATACAAGGGTTTCCTACGAGCAGTACTTC	CASSNTRVSYEQYF
TRBD2	few	TRBJ2-1	TRBV11-2	TGTGCCAGCAGCTTCAATCGGGAGGGTAATGAGCAGTTCTTC	CASSFNREGNEQFF
TRBD2	.	TRBJ2-7	TRBV6-5	TGTGCCTGCAGAATAGGACTAGCGGGAGCCTACGAGCAGTACTTC	CACRIGLAGAYEQYF
TRBD2	.	TRBJ2-1	TRBV7-9	TGTGCCAGCGGATCGACTAGCGCCAGCTCCTACAATGAGCAGTTCTTC	CASGSTSASSYNEQFF
TRBD1	.	TRBJ1-2	TRBV18	TGTGCCAGCTCACCCCGAGGACAGGGAGCCGGCTATGGCTACACCTTC	CASSPRGQGAGYGYTF
TRBD2	few	TRBJ2-1	TRBV2	TGTGCCAGCAGGCTTAGCGGGAGGGCCCTCAATGAGCAGTTCTTC	CASRLSGRALNEQFF
.	.	TRBJ2-3	TRBV4-1	TGCGCCAGCAGCCAAGTTGTTGATACGCAGTATTTT	CASSQVVDTQYF
.	.	TRBJ2-7	TRBV6-1	TGTGCCAGCAGTGAACAGGACTGGAAGGCCTACGAGCAGTACTTC	CASSEQDWKAYEQYF
.	.	TRBJ2-5	TRBV20-1	TGCAGTGCCCTTAATGGACGTATTGAGCAGTACTTC	CSALNGRIEQYF
.	few	TRBJ2-1	TRBV29-1	TGCAGCGCCGCGGGGACAAAAAGGTCCTACAATGAGCAGTTCTTC	CSAAGTKRSYNEQFF
.	.	TRBJ2-4	TRBV7-9	TGTGCCAGCAGCACGAGCGGGCCCCAGACAGCCAAAACCATTCAGTACTTC	CASSTSGPQTAKTIQYF
TRBD1	.	TRBJ1-2	TRBV18	TGTGCCAGCTCACCGGGACAGTCCCTCGGGGGCTACACCTTC	CASSPGQSLGGYTF
.	few	TRBJ1-2	TRBV25-1	TGTGCCAGCCCAAGCTATGGCTACACCTTC	CASPSYGYTF
.	.	TRBJ2-2	TRBV29-1	TGCAGCGTTGTAGGTGGGAGCGAGAACACCGGGGAGCTGTTTTTT	CSVVGGSENTGELFF
.	.	TRBJ2-5	TRBV12-3/TRBV12-4	TGTGCCAGCAGTCCAAGTTCCCCCTACGAGCTGTACTTC	CASSPSSPYELYF
.	.	TRBJ1-5	TRBV20-1	TGCAGTGCTTCCCAAAACCCCTTGGCACGCAATCAGCCCCAGCATTTT	CSASQNPLARNQPQHF
.	.	TRBJ2-7	TRBV2	TGTGCCAGCACGAGGGTAATGCGCCACGAGCAGTACTTC	CASTRVMRHEQYF
TRBD1	.	TRBJ1-4	TRBV25-1	TGTGCCAGCAGTGAGGAAGGGGGCTATGAAAAACTGTTTTTT	CASSEEGGYEKLFF
.	once	TRBJ2-1	TRBV6-5	TGTGCCAGCAGTTACGCGAAACACACCCCGAGCTCCTACAATGAGCAGTTCTTC	CASSYAKHTPSSYNEQFF
.	.	TRBJ2-7	TRBV29-1	TGCAGCGTCAGAACCTACGAGCAGTACTTC	CSVRTYEQYF
.	.	TRBJ1-1	TRBV2	TGTGCCAGCAGTCCGTCAGGGGAACGAGCTTTCTTT	CASSPSGERAFF
TRBD1	.	TRBJ1-6	TRBV20-1	TGCAGTGCTTTTGGACAGGGGAGTAATTCACCCCTCCACTTT	CSAFGQGSNSPLHF